This TCR beta chain was profiled in a study of blood T cell repertoires in COVID-19. Study information: Spain, Italy and the United States supplied samples that represented acute and convalescent COVID-19. PBMCs, B-cell-depleted T cells, or T cells provided the cDNA or gDNA that made up the material.

In the authors' workflow: Researchers report that nucleated cell counts were estimated from reference gene primer amplification. Method: immunoSEQ multiplex PCR; TCRdb's copy keeps in-frame clones and lacks some. V and J calls and clone size are those listed in that table; D and trimming were worked out from the DNA. The profile covers some 350,000 clones, with around nine tenths appearing a single time and 2.5% to 4% taken by the ten largest. Germline V gives CDR1 MNHEY, CDR2 SVGAGI. J gave up 2 bases and V 0 bases, and 5 bases lay outside the gene matches. CDR3 size: 16 residues. The sequence derives from a woman between 18 and 29 years old who had recovered from COVID-19. The rearrangement uses TRBV6-5 and TRBJ2-5; 8 bases fit TRBD1. Source material: peripheral blood. The CDR3 sequence is CASSYSDRADQETQYF. CDR3 sequence (DNA): TGTGCCAGCAGTTACTCGGACAGGGCCGATCAAGAGACCCAGTACTTC.